This record concerns one T cell receptor (beta chain) sequence. What it recognizes is unknown. This specimen comes from a study of blood T cells in healthy people across ages. Notes on the study in general: Strong correlation existed between TCR beta diversity and naive T cell percentage. Expanded clonotype changes were possibly confounded by unknown donor CMV status.

A J-beta primer mix and a sample-barcoded 5' primer were used in a second PCR of about 6 to 12 cycles. TCRdb called the 5' RACE reads again in MiXCR, with one record for every CDR3 protein. This sample has fewer than 900,000 distinct CDR3 sequences, with about 52% found just once. Germline V lookup: CDR1 MNHNS, CDR2 SASEGT. The CDR3 consists of 13 residues. Trimming cost V 5 bases and J 6 bases, with 11 bases left between them. The sequence derives from a woman aged 55-69 years in good health. Sequencing was carried out using blood. The V and J genes are TRBV6-1 and TRBJ2-1; D ambiguous. In DNA form, the CDR3 reads TGTGCCAGCAGTAGAAACAGTGGCAATGAGCAGTTCTTC. This encodes CASSRNSGNEQFF.